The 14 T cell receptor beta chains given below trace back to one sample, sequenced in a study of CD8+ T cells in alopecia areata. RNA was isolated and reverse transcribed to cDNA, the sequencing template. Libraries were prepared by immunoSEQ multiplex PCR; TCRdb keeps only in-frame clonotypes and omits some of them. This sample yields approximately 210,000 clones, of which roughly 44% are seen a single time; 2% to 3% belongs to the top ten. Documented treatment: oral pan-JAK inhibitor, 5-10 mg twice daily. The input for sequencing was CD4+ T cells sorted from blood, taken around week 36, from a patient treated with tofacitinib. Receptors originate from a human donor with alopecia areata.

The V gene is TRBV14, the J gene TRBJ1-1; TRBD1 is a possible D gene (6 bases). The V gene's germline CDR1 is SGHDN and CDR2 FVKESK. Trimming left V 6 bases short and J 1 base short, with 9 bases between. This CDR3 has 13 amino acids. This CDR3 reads CASSRQENTEAFF. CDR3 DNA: TGTGCCAGCAGTAGACAGGAGAACACTGAAGCTTTCTTT.

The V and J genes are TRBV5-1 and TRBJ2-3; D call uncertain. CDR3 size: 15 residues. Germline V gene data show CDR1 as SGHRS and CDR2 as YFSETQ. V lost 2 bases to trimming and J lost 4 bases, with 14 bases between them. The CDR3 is CASSFQPNAADTQYF. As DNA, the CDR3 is TGCGCCAGCAGCTTCCAGCCCAACGCGGCAGATACGCAGTATTTT.

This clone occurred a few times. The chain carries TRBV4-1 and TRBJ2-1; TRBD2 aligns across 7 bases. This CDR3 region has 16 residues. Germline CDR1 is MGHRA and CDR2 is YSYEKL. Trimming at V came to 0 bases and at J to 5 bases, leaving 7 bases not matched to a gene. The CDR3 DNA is TGCGCCAGCAGCCAAGATGGGGCGGGAGCCCACAATGAGCAGTTCTTC. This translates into CASSQDGAGAHNEQFF.

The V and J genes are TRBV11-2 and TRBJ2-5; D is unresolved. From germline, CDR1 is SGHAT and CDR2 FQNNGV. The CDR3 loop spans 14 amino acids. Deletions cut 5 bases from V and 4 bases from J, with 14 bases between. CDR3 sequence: CASSPRHGPETQYF. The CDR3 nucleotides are TGTGCCAGCAGCCCGAGACACGGTCCAGAGACCCAGTACTTC.

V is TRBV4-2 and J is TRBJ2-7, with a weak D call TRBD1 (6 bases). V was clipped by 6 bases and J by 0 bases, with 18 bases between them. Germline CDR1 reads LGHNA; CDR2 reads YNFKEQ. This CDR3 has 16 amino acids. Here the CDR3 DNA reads TGTGCCAGCAGGTTATCCGCCCGGGACAACTCCTACGAGCAGTACTTC. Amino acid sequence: CASRLSARDNSYEQYF.

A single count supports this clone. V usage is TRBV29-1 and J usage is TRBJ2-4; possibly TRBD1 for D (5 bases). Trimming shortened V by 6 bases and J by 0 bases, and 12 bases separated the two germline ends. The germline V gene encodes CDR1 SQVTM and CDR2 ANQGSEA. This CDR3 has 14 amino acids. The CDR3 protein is CSVRQRLAKNIQYF. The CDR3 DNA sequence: TGCAGCGTGAGACAGAGACTAGCCAAAAACATTCAGTACTTC.

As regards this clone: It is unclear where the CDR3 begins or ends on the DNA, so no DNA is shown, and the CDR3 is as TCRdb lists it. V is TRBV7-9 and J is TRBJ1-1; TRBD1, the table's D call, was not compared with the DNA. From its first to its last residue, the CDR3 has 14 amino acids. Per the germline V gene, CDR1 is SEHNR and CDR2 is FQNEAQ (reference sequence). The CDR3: CASSFGQGNTEAFF.

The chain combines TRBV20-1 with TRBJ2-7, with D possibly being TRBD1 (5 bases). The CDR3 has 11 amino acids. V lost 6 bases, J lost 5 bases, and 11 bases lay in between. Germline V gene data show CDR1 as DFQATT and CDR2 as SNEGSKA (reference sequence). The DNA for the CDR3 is TGCAGTGCATCACAGGCCGACGAGCAGTACTTC. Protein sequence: CSASQADEQYF.

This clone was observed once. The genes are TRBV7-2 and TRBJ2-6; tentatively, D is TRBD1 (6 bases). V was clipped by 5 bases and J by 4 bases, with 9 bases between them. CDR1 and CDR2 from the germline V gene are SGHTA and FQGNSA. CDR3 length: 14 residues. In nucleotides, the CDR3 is TGTGCCAGCAGCGCAGGGGTCGGGGCCAACGTCCTGACTTTC. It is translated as CASSAGVGANVLTF.

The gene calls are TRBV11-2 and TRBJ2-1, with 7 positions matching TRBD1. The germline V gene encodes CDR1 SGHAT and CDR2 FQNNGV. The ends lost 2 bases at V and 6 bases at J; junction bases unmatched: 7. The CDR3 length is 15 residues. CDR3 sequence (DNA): TGTGCCAGCAGCTTAAGCGACAGGGCACTCAATGAGCAGTTCTTC. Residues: CASSLSDRALNEQFF.

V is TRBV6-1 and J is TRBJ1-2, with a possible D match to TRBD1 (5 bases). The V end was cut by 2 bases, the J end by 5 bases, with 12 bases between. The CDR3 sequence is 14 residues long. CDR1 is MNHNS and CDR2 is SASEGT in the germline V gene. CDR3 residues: CASSERQGRYGYTF. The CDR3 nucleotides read TGTGCCAGCAGTGAAAGGCAGGGACGGTATGGCTACACCTTC.

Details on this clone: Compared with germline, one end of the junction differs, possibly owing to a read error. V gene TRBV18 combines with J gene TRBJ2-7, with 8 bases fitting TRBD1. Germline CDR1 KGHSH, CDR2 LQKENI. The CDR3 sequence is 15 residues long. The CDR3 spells CASSPPGTGSHEQYF. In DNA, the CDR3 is TGTGCCAGCTCACCCCCCGGGACAGGCTCCCACGAGCAGTACTTC.

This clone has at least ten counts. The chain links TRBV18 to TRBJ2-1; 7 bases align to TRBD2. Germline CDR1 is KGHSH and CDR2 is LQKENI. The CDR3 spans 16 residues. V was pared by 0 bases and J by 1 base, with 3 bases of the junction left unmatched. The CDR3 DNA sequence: TGTGCCAGCTCACCACCGAAGGGAGGGTCCTACAATGAGCAGTTCTTC. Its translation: CASSPPKGGSYNEQFF.

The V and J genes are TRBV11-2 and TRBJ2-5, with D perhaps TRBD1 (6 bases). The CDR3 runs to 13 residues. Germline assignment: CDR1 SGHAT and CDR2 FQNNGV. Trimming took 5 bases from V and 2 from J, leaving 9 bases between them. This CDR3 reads CASSRDTQETQYF. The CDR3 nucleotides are TGTGCCAGCAGCCGGGACACACAAGAGACCCAGTACTTC.